The 17 T cell receptor beta chains given below trace back to one sample, sequenced in a study of cytomegalovirus exposure and HLA in healthy donors. PCR employed 60 Vbeta and 13 Jbeta primers. The protocol was immunoSEQ multiplex PCR, while the TCRdb copy is restricted to in-frame clones and leaves out a portion. The sample contains around 200,000 clones, 84% of which appear only once. The sequenced sample consisted of PBMCs. The receptors here all came from a girl aged 2 to 10 in good health and CMV-seropositive.

This clone was counted a single time. V is TRBV2 and J is TRBJ2-6, with TRBD1 matching over 11 bases. The CDR3 is 17 amino acids. Trimming removed 6 bases from V and 4 bases from J; junction bases left unmatched: 8. Germline lookup yields CDR1 SNHLY and CDR2 FYNNEI. CDR3 amino acids: CASSLGTGGSGANVLTF. The CDR3 region has the DNA TGTGCCAGCAGCCTAGGGACAGGGGGATCCGGGGCCAACGTCCTGACTTTC.

This chain connects TRBV15 to TRBJ2-2; D uncertain. Trimming took 0 bases from V and 6 from J, leaving 8 bases between them. The CDR3 length is 14 residues. Germline V CDR1 and CDR2: LNHNV, YYDKDF (reference sequence). CDR3 amino acids: CATSREQNPGELFF. CDR3 DNA sequence: TGTGCCACCAGCAGAGAACAAAATCCCGGGGAGCTGTTTTTT.

This rearrangement joins TRBV5-4 to TRBJ2-7; 12 bases align to TRBD2. The CDR3 consists of 16 residues. Losses at the gene ends were 5 bases for V and 0 bases for J; bases not matched to a gene: 6. CDR1 is SGHNT, CDR2 YYREEE, per germline (reference sequence). CDR3 protein: CASRPGLAGSSYEQYF. The CDR3 nucleotides read TGTGCCAGCAGGCCGGGACTAGCGGGCAGCTCCTACGAGCAGTACTTC.

The CDR3 nucleotides read TGTGCCAGCAGCCCCAGGACAGTTCATACTGAAGCTTTCTTT. Translating it yields CASSPRTVHTEAFF. The chain combines TRBV14 with TRBJ1-1, with D possibly TRBD1 on 6 matching bases. Germline V CDR1 and CDR2: SGHDN, FVKESK. This CDR3 region has 14 residues. The V end lost 4 bases, the J end lost 5 bases, and 14 bases lay between the germline ends.

A single count supports this clone. The chain couples TRBV19 to TRBJ1-5; D unclear. CDR1 and CDR2 from the germline V gene are LNHDA and SQIVND (reference sequence). The CDR3 is 14 residues long. V lost 7 bases, J lost 7 bases, and 17 bases lay in between. The CDR3 nucleotides are TGTGCCAGTACCCTCGGGAAGGGATGGCAGCCCCAGCATTTT. Residues: CASTLGKGWQPQHF.

V gene TRBV27 combines with J gene TRBJ1-1, with D uncertain. This CDR3 spans 15 amino acids. The V gene lost 0 bases and the J gene lost 2 bases, with 10 bases spanning the gap. Germline V gives CDR1 MNHEY, CDR2 SMNVEV (reference sequence). The CDR3 coding sequence is TGTGCCAGCAGTTTATCCTGGGCAGACAACACTGAAGCTTTCTTT. Amino acid sequence: CASSLSWADNTEAFF.

The V gene is TRBV19, the J gene TRBJ1-5; 10 bases line up with TRBD1. V lost 5 bases, J lost 6 bases, and 7 bases stayed unmatched. Germline V gene data show CDR1 as LNHDA and CDR2 as SQIVND (reference sequence). The length of the CDR3 is 15 residues. CDR3 bases: TGTGCCAGTAGTTTGACAGGGGGCGACGGTCAGCCCCAGCATTTT. It yields the protein CASSLTGGDGQPQHF.

The genes are TRBV2 and TRBJ2-6; maybe TRBD2 (5 bases). CDR3 length: 16 residues. With 7 bases removed from V and 2 bases from J, the gap between germline ends came to 15 bases. Per germline, CDR1 SNHLY and CDR2 FYNNEI. The CDR3 DNA follows: TGTGCCAGCAATCCCAGCCCCGGGGCTGGGGCCAACGTCCTGACTTTC. Amino acids: CASNPSPGAGANVLTF.

This chain links TRBV6-5 with TRBJ2-5; D perhaps matches TRBD1 (5 bases). There are 14 residues in the CDR3. Deletions cut 2 bases from V and 5 bases from J, with 12 bases between. Germline values: CDR1 MNHEY, CDR2 SVGAGI. The CDR3 coding sequence is TGTGCCAGCAGTTACGGTAGGGGTTTTGAGACCCAGTACTTC. Translating it yields CASSYGRGFETQYF.

The chain employs TRBV5-1 and TRBJ1-1; a weak D match, TRBD1 (5 bases). The germline V gene encodes CDR1 SGHRS and CDR2 YFSETQ. This CDR3 region has 14 residues. Trimming took 3 bases from V and 4 from J, leaving 13 bases between them. The CDR3 protein is CASSSAGGGTEAFF. CDR3 nucleotides: TGCGCCAGCAGCTCGGCGGGGGGTGGCACTGAAGCTTTCTTT.

The CDR3: CASKATRGTEAFF. CDR3 nucleotide sequence: TGTGCCAGCAAGGCGACAAGGGGCACTGAAGCTTTCTTT. The gene calls are TRBV6-5 and TRBJ1-1; tentative D call: TRBD1 (5 bases). Germline CDR1 and CDR2: MNHEY and SVGAGI. The CDR3 spans 13 residues. V lost 7 bases and J 4 bases, leaving 13 bases between the germline ends.

The chain carries TRBV7-3 and TRBJ2-2; a weak D match, TRBD2 (6 bases). The length of the CDR3 is 14 residues. V lost 4 bases to trimming and J lost 3 bases, with 9 bases between them. In germline, CDR1 is SGHTA, CDR2 FQGTGA. The CDR3 DNA is TGTGCCAGCAGCTGGGGGGACGACACCGGGGAGCTGTTTTTT. Amino acid sequence: CASSWGDDTGELFF.

This clone has only one observation. In DNA form, the CDR3 reads TGTGCCAGCAGCTTAGGCTACACAGATACGCAGTATTTT. Its protein product is CASSLGYTDTQYF. The chain joins TRBV11-1 to TRBJ2-3; D unclear. CDR1 is SGHAT and CDR2 is FQDESV in the germline V gene (reference sequence). This CDR3 is built from 13 residues. V shed 1 base and J shed 2 bases, with 4 bases lying between them.

V gene TRBV28 combines with J gene TRBJ1-1; D unresolved. There are 14 residues in the CDR3. The germline V gene encodes CDR1 MDHEN and CDR2 SYDVKM. V lost 2 bases to trimming and J lost 3 bases, with 10 bases between them. The CDR3 reads CASSLPGGDTEAFF. The DNA for the CDR3 is TGTGCCAGCAGTTTACCGGGAGGCGACACTGAAGCTTTCTTT.

CDR3 bases: TGTGCCAGCAGCTTAGACAGGCGCGAGCAGTACTTC. Its translation is CASSLDRREQYF. The V gene is TRBV11-3, the J gene TRBJ2-7; D is unresolved. The germline V and J ends were trimmed by 0 bases and 6 bases, with 6 bases remaining between them. CDR3 size: 12 residues. Germline CDR1 SGHNT, CDR2 YENEEA. The full variable domain, completed using reference TRBV11-3 and TRBJ2-7, is EAGVVQSPRYKIIEKKQPVAFWCNPISGHNTLYWYLQNLGQGPELLIRYENEEAVDDSQLPKDRFSAERLKGVDSTLKIQPAELGDSAVYLCASSLDRREQYFGPGTRLTVT.

This clone came up a few times. The identical CDR3 is also encoded by other nucleotide sequences in the sample. The rearrangement links TRBV27 to TRBJ2-7, with D possibly being TRBD2 (5 bases). Germline lookup yields CDR1 MNHEY and CDR2 SMNVEV (reference sequence). V was pared by 6 bases and J by 5 bases, with 17 bases between. This CDR3 is 14 amino acids long. In DNA form, the CDR3 reads TGTGCCAGCAGCTTAGTCGGGGTTAGACACGAGCAGTACTTC. It encodes CASSLVGVRHEQYF.

The J gene is TRBJ2-7, the V gene TRBV25-1; 12 bases map to TRBD2. The J call is in doubt because the DNA end fits TRBJ2-5 better. The CDR3 is 16 residues long. Germline assignment: CDR1 MGHDK and CDR2 SYGVNS. DNA for the CDR3: TGTGCCAGCAGTTACTCTAGCGGGAGGGCCACAGAGACCCAGTACTTC. This translates into CASSYSSGRATETQYF.